A selection of T cell receptor beta chains follows, all from one sample in a study of radiation and T cells in renal cell carcinoma. Measured with immunoSEQ multiplex PCR; TCRdb has only the in-frame clones, and not every one. The sample lists approximately 61,000 clones, around 81% occurring once. Sample: blood, taken from a patient whose treatment included radiotherapy and nephrectomy. These TCRs come from a man aged 55 to 69 with renal cell carcinoma. Each CDR3 is given with its conserved first and last residue. D genes are given only for firm matches. The size entry is marked missing in some rows and otherwise reads once, few, many or a size class.

clone size	J gene	V gene	D gene	CDR3 DNA	CDR3 protein
few	TRBJ1-3	TRBV29-1	NA	TGCAGCGTGGGAAATCCAGACTCTGGAAACACCATATATTTT	CSVGNPDSGNTIYF
NA	TRBJ2-5	TRBV27	NA	TGTGCCAGCAGTTTGGGGGGTCTGAGGCAAGAGACCCAGTACTTC	CASSLGGLRQETQYF
NA	TRBJ2-4	TRBV19	TRBD2	TGTGCCAGTAGTATAGATGGGGCGGGAGAGGAAAACATTCAGTACTTC	CASSIDGAGEENIQYF
NA	TRBJ2-2	TRBV7-3	TRBD2	TGTGCCAGCAGCTTAGAACCCCAGGGACTAACGAACACCGGGGAGCTGTTTTTT	CASSLEPQGLTNTGELFF
NA	TRBJ2-7	TRBV19	NA	TGTGCCAGTAGTGCGGAGTACGAGCAGTACTTC	CASSAEYEQYF
NA	TRBJ1-2	TRBV6-4	NA	TGTGCCAGCAGTGTTTATAAAGGGCTGGCAGCTAACTATGGCTACACCTTC	CASSVYKGLAANYGYTF
NA	TRBJ1-2	TRBV27	NA	TGTGCCAGCGGTCTCCACAGGGATCAAGGCTACACCTTC	CASGLHRDQGYTF
NA	TRBJ2-1	TRBV4-2	TRBD2	TGTGCCAGCAGCCAGGGGGGGGCTAGCGGGAGAATAGGTAATGAGCAGTTCTTC	CASSQGGASGRIGNEQFF
NA	TRBJ1-1	TRBV19	NA	TGTGCCAGTAGTTCCCAATGGGCTAACACTGAAGCTTTCTTT	CASSSQWANTEAFF
once	TRBJ2-1	TRBV20-1	NA	TGCAGTGCTAGGCGTCGGGAGCAGTTCTTC	CSARRREQFF
NA	TRBJ1-2	TRBV4-1	NA	TGCGCCAGCAGCCCCGGCGGTCTGGACTATGGCTACACCTTC	CASSPGGLDYGYTF
NA	TRBJ2-3	TRBV6-5	TRBD2	TGTGCCAGCAGTTACGGCGGGGGGGGCACAGATACGCAGTATTTT	CASSYGGGGTDTQYF
NA	TRBJ2-7	TRBV7-2	TRBD1	TGTGCCAGCAGCCGTCCCGGGACAGGGGACTACGAGCAGTACTTC	CASSRPGTGDYEQYF
NA	TRBJ2-7	TRBV5-1	TRBD2	TGCGCCAGCAGCACCAATCTAGCGGGGGCTGGGGAGCAGTACTTC	CASSTNLAGAGEQYF
NA	TRBJ1-5	TRBV19	TRBD1	TGTGCCAGTAGTATAACCGGGACAGGGGGGCATCAGCCCCAGCATTTT	CASSITGTGGHQPQHF
NA	TRBJ1-5	TRBV19	NA	TGTGCCAGTAGTAGAACCACAAACTATCAGCCCCAGCATTTT	CASSRTTNYQPQHF
NA	TRBJ2-1	TRBV6-5	NA	TGTGCCAGCAGACTCCTAGCGAGCTCCTACAATGAGCAGTTCTTC	CASRLLASSYNEQFF
NA	TRBJ1-1	TRBV7-2	NA	TGTGCCAGCAGCCCCCTAGCCCGGGGCCTGAACACTGAAGCTTTCTTT	CASSPLARGLNTEAFF
once	TRBJ1-1	TRBV6-4	NA	TGTGCCAGCAGTTCCGACAGGAACACTGAAGCTTTCTTT	CASSSDRNTEAFF
NA	TRBJ2-3	TRBV29-1	TRBD2	TGCAGCGTCCGCGGACTAGCGGGCCAGTCCACAGATACGCAGTATTTT	CSVRGLAGQSTDTQYF
few	TRBJ2-5	TRBV14	TRBD2	TGTGCCAGCAGCCAGACTAGCGGGATATCGGAGACCCAGTACTTC	CASSQTSGISETQYF
once	TRBJ1-4	TRBV7-2	NA	TGTGCCAGCAGCTTATTAGGTGAAAAACTGTTTTTT	CASSLLGEKLFF
NA	TRBJ2-7	TRBV5-1	NA	TGCGCCAGCAGCATCGGAAGCTCCTACGAGCAGTACTTC	CASSIGSSYEQYF
few	TRBJ1-3	TRBV11-2	NA	TGTGCCAGCAGCTTTACTTACCGGGAGAGAGACACCATATATTTT	CASSFTYRERDTIYF
NA	TRBJ2-3	TRBV2	TRBD1	TGTGCCAGCAGTGAAGCGCTGTGGACAGGCTTTAAAGATACGCAGTATTTT	CASSEALWTGFKDTQYF
NA	TRBJ1-1	TRBV18	NA	TGTGCCAGCTCACCCGGTATACTGAACACTGAAGCTTTCTTT	CASSPGILNTEAFF
NA	TRBJ2-1	TRBV2	TRBD2	TGTGCCAGCAGTGAAAGTGGACTAGCTGCCTACAATGAGCAGTTCTTC	CASSESGLAAYNEQFF
NA	TRBJ2-1	TRBV10-3	NA	TGTGCCATCAGTGAGCCCCTCTTTGAGCAGTTCTTC	CAISEPLFEQFF